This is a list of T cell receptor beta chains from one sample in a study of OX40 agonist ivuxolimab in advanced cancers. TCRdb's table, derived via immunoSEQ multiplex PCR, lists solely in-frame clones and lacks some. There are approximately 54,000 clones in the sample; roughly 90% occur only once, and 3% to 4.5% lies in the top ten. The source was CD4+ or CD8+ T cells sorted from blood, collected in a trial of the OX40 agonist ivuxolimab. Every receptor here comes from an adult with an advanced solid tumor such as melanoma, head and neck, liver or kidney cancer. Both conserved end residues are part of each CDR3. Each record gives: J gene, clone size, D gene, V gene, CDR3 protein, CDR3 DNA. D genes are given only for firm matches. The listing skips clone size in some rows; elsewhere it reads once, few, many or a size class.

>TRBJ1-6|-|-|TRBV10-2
CASSESIGGPSSYNSPLHF
TGCGCCAGCAGTGAGTCGATAGGGGGACCGAGCTCCTATAATTCACCCCTCCACTTT
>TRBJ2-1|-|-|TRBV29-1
CSAYSPNEQFF
TGCAGCGCCTACAGTCCTAATGAGCAGTTCTTC
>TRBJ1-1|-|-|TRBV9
CASSVLDRNTEAFF
TGTGCCAGCAGCGTATTGGACAGAAACACTGAAGCTTTCTTT
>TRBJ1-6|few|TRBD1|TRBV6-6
CASRRDRALGSPLHF
TGTGCCAGCAGGAGGGACAGGGCTCTCGGTTCACCCCTCCACTTT
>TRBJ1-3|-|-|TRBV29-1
CSVRHSGNTIYF
TGCAGCGTACGACACTCTGGAAACACCATATATTTT
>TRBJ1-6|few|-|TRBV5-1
CASSLSTGPEPLHF
TGCGCCAGCAGCTTGTCTACCGGCCCAGAACCCCTCCACTTT
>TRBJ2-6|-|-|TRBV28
CASSFLIRRSGANVLTF
TGTGCCAGCAGTTTCCTGATACGGCGCTCTGGGGCCAACGTCCTGACTTTC
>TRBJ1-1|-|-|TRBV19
CASRPGRNTEAFF
TGTGCCAGTAGGCCCGGCCGGAACACTGAAGCTTTCTTT
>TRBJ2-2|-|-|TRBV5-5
CASSLEGTLGELFF
TGTGCCAGCAGCTTGGAGGGAACTTTGGGGGAGCTGTTTTTT
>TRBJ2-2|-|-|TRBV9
CASSVVTGELFF
TGTGCCAGCAGCGTAGTTACCGGGGAGCTGTTTTTT
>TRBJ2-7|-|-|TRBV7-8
CASSLPVRFGSHEQYF
TGTGCCAGCAGCTTACCCGTCAGGTTTGGTTCTCACGAGCAGTACTTC
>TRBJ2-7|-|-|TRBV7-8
CASSLTRSSYEQYF
TGTGCCAGCAGCTTAACGAGGAGCTCCTACGAGCAGTACTTC
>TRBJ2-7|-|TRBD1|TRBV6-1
CASTSGTGTGYEQYF
TGTGCCAGCACCTCCGGGACAGGGACAGGCTACGAGCAGTACTTC
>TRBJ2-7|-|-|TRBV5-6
CASSFGGSYEQYF
TGTGCCAGCAGCTTTGGGGGTTCCTACGAGCAGTACTTC
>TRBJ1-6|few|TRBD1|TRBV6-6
CASSSGTGLGNSPLHF
TGTGCCAGCAGTTCCGGGACAGGGCTCGGCAATTCACCCCTCCACTTT
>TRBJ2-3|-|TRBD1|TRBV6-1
CASRKPGQGTDTQYF
TGTGCCAGCAGGAAACCGGGACAGGGTACAGATACGCAGTATTTT
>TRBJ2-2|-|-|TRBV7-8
CASSLELLNTGELFF
TGTGCCAGCAGCTTAGAACTGTTGAACACCGGGGAGCTGTTTTTT
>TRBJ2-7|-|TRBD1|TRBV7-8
CASRDRGNEQYF
TGTGCCAGCCGGGACAGGGGGAACGAGCAGTACTTC
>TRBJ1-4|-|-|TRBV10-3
CASQGVLGEKLFF
TGTGCCTCCCAAGGGGTGTTGGGGGAAAAACTGTTTTTT
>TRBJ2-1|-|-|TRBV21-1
CASSKGNLAGVCYNEQFF
TGTGCCAGCAGCAAAGGGAATCTGGCGGGGGTTTGCTACAATGAGCAGTTCTTC
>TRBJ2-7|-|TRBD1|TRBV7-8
CASSKGQTYEQYF
TGTGCCAGCAGCAAGGGACAGACCTACGAGCAGTACTTC
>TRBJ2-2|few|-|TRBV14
CASSQDITGRRELFF
TGTGCCAGCAGCCAGGATATTACAGGACGGAGGGAGCTGTTTTTT
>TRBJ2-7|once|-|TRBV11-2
CASSLLTSYEQYF
TGTGCCAGCAGCTTATTGACCTCCTACGAGCAGTACTTC
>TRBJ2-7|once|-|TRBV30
CAWSVSVQTREQYF
TGTGCCTGGAGTGTAAGCGTGCAGACGAGGGAGCAGTACTTC
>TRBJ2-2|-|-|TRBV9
CASSVGLTTGELFF
TGTGCCAGCAGCGTAGGACTGACCACCGGGGAGCTGTTTTTT
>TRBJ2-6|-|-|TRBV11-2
CASSLRSSGANVLTF
TGTGCCAGCAGCTTACGGTCCTCTGGGGCCAACGTCCTGACTTTC
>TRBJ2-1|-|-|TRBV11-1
CASSRLAYNYNEQFF
TGTGCCAGCAGCCGTCTAGCGTACAACTACAATGAGCAGTTCTTC
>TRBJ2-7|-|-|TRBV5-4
CASSPDQSRKSYEQYF
TGTGCCAGCAGCCCCGATCAGTCCAGGAAGTCCTACGAGCAGTACTTC
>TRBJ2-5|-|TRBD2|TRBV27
CASSTRGGPETQYF
TGTGCCAGCAGTACCCGGGGGGGGCCGGAGACCCAGTACTTC
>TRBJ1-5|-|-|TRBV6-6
CASSWDGSNQPQHF
TGTGCCAGCAGTTGGGACGGAAGCAATCAGCCCCAGCATTTT
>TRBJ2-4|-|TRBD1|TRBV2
CASCQGQTFPSKNIQYF
TGTGCCAGCTGCCAGGGACAGACATTCCCCTCCAAAAACATTCAGTACTTC
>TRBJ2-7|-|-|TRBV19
CASSIATGYEQYF
TGTGCCAGTAGTATAGCCACAGGGTACGAGCAGTACTTC
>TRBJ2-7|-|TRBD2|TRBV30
CAWTSGGPSSYEQYF
TGTGCCTGGACTTCGGGGGGACCAAGCTCCTACGAGCAGTACTTC
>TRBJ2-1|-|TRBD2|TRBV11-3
CASSLGLAGGYNEQFF
TGTGCCAGCAGCTTAGGACTAGCGGGGGGTTACAATGAGCAGTTCTTC
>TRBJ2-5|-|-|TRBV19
CASSIEQETQYF
TGTGCCAGTAGTATAGAGCAAGAGACCCAGTACTTC
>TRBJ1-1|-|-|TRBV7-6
CASSPRMDTEAFF
TGTGCCAGCAGCCCAAGGATGGACACTGAAGCTTTCTTT
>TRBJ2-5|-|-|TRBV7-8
CASSLADLGTQYF
TGTGCCAGCAGCTTAGCTGATTTGGGGACCCAGTACTTC
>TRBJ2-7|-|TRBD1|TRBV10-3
CASRVTGGEQYF
TGTGCCTCGCGGGTCACAGGGGGCGAGCAGTACTTC
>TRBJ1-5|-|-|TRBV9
CASSVDNDQPQHF
TGTGCCAGCAGCGTCGATAACGATCAGCCCCAGCATTTT
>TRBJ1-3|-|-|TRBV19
CASSISSTLGQTSGNTIYF
TGTGCCAGTAGTATCTCGAGTACCCTGGGACAAACCTCTGGAAACACCATATATTTT
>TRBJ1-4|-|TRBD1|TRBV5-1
CASRRDRGNEKLFF
TGCGCCAGCAGACGGGACAGGGGGAATGAAAAACTGTTTTTT
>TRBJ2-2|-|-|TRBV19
CASSMGINTGELFF
TGTGCCAGTAGTATGGGTATCAACACCGGGGAGCTGTTTTTT
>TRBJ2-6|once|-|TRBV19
CASSIWAARQTGANVLTF
TGTGCCAGTAGTATATGGGCAGCCAGGCAAACTGGGGCCAACGTCCTGACTTTC
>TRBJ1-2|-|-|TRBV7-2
CASSLSNYGYTF
TGTGCCAGCAGCTTAAGCAACTATGGCTACACCTTC
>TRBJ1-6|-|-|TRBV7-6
CASSPYRDSPLHF
TGTGCCAGCAGCCCTTACAGGGATTCACCCCTCCACTTT
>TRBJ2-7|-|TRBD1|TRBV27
CASSLVGTGTYEQYF
TGTGCCAGCAGTTTAGTAGGGACAGGGACCTACGAGCAGTACTTC
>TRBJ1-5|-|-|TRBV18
CASSTSQNQPQHF
TGTGCCAGCTCAACAAGTCAAAATCAGCCCCAGCATTTT
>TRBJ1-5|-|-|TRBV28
CASSPRGSGNQPQHF
TGTGCCAGCAGTCCGAGGGGGTCGGGCAATCAGCCCCAGCATTTT
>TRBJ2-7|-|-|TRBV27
CASSKQGMLSYEQYF
TGTGCCAGCAGTAAACAGGGCATGCTCTCCTACGAGCAGTACTTC
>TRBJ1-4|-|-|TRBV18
CASSPRQEGGEKLFF
TGTGCCAGCTCACCGAGACAGGAAGGGGGTGAAAAACTGTTTTTT
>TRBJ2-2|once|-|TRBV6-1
CASSPPAAGTGELFF
TGTGCCAGCAGCCCGCCGGCGGCGGGCACCGGGGAGCTGTTTTTT
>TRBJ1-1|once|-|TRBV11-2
CASSSQGPTIMNTEAFF
TGTGCCAGCAGCTCGCAGGGGCCTACCATCATGAACACTGAAGCTTTCTTT
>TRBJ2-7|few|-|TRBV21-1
CASSIRPGLAAYEQYF
TGTGCCAGCAGCATTCGACCGGGACTAGCGGCCTACGAGCAGTACTTC
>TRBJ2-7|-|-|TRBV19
CASSSLWDYEQYF
TGTGCCAGTAGTTCCCTCTGGGACTACGAGCAGTACTTC
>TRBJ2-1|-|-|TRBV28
CASSLPSSGWEFF
TGTGCCAGCAGTTTGCCCTCAAGCGGTTGGGAGTTCTTC